Each of the 5 T cell receptor beta chains below was sequenced from the same sample in a study of T cell changes during pregnancy in multiple sclerosis. Using immunoSEQ multiplex PCR, the repertoire was profiled, and TCRdb retains in-frame clones only, with some absent. The data show approximately 100,000 clones, with 90% to 95% seen just once and roughly 3.5% held by the top ten. This material consisted of peripheral blood, taken after pregnancy. The receptors shown here come from a female donor with multiple sclerosis, enrolled in a pregnancy study.

V is TRBV18 and J is TRBJ2-1; D is perhaps TRBD2 (5 bases). Trimming removed 0 bases at V and 9 bases at J, with 6 bases between. CDR1 and CDR2 from the germline V gene are KGHSH and LQKENI. This CDR3 has 12 amino acids. The CDR3: CASSPPGVEQFF. The CDR3 DNA sequence: TGTGCCAGCTCACCACCCGGGGTTGAGCAGTTCTTC. Full variable domain (outside the CDR3, taken from reference TRBV18 and TRBJ2-1): NAGVMQNPRHLVRRRGQEARLRCSPMKGHSHVYWYRQLPEEGLKFMVYLQKENIIDESGMPKERFSAEFPKEGPSILRIQQVVRGDSAAYFCASSPPGVEQFFGPGTRLTVL.

The V and J genes are TRBV6-6 and TRBJ2-5, with D possibly being TRBD2 (6 bases). The CDR3 has 14 amino acids. From germline, CDR1 is MNHNY and CDR2 SVGAGI (reference sequence). Trimming left V 6 bases short and J 1 base short, with 12 bases between. Written as DNA, the CDR3 is TGTGCCAGCAGCCTAGGACTATTCCAAGAGACCCAGTACTTC. This gives the protein CASSLGLFQETQYF.

The chain has TRBV7-9 and TRBJ1-6; 7 bases are a match to TRBD1. Germline V gene sequence: CDR1 SEHNR, CDR2 FQNEAQ (reference sequence). Unmatched junction bases numbered 14, after V lost 3 bases and J lost 6 bases. The CDR3 is 18 amino acids. This CDR3 reads CASSLDRTGRSGNSPLHF. CDR3 in DNA: TGTGCCAGCAGCTTGGACAGGACTGGAAGGTCGGGTAATTCACCCCTCCACTTT.

V and J are TRBV7-6 and TRBJ1-1; D not certain. Germline CDR1 SGHVS, CDR2 FNYEAQ. CDR3 length: 14 residues. V was cut by 1 base and J by 3 bases, with 9 bases left in between. This CDR3 reads CASSLGGFDTEAFF. In nucleotides, the CDR3 is TGTGCCAGCAGCTTAGGAGGGTTTGACACTGAAGCTTTCTTT.

The chain carries TRBV11-2 and TRBJ2-5; 11 bases line up with TRBD1. In germline, CDR1 is SGHAT, CDR2 FQNNGV. J lost 6 bases, V lost 6 bases, and 12 bases had no gene match. CDR3 length: 16 residues. The CDR3 DNA reads as TGTGCCAGCAGTTTGCTGGTGGGACAGGGGGGACAGACCCAGTACTTC. This gives the protein CASSLLVGQGGQTQYF.